This T cell receptor beta chain was sequenced for a study of regulatory T cells in long-lasting Graves disease. The sample's time point: persistent/refractory GD, antithyroid drugs over 5 years with positive TRAb. PBMC-derived RNA was used for the TCR library. Tubes containing EDTA received around 9.9 milliliters of drawn peripheral blood. Notes on this clonotype: Its antigen is unknown. Mismatch with germline at one junction end may stem from a read error.

From germline, CDR1 is MNHGY and CDR2 SVAAGI. The CDR3 consists of 13 residues. CDR3-region Arm-PCR and iRepertoire HTBI primers produced the TCR beta libraries. TCRdb recomputed calls from the multiplex PCR reads with MiXCR, one row per CDR3 protein. The sample lists roughly 500,000 distinct CDR3 sequences; 20% were seen once. Study conclusions and caveats: Compared with new cases, persistent Graves' patients showed reduced TCR diversity. Shared public clonotypes totalled 2,741 in persistent patients, compared with roughly 970 in new patients.

The receptor was derived from a female donor with Graves disease. The J gene is TRBJ2-5, the V gene TRBV6-9, with D possibly TRBD2 on 6 matching bases. Sequences were derived from peripheral blood mononuclear cells (PBMCs), sampled when the disease was refractory, from a patient treated with antithyroid drugs. The CDR3 DNA sequence: TGTGCTAGCAGTTACTTAGTAGCGGCAGTAGCGATCTTC. Its translation is CASSYLVAAVAIF.